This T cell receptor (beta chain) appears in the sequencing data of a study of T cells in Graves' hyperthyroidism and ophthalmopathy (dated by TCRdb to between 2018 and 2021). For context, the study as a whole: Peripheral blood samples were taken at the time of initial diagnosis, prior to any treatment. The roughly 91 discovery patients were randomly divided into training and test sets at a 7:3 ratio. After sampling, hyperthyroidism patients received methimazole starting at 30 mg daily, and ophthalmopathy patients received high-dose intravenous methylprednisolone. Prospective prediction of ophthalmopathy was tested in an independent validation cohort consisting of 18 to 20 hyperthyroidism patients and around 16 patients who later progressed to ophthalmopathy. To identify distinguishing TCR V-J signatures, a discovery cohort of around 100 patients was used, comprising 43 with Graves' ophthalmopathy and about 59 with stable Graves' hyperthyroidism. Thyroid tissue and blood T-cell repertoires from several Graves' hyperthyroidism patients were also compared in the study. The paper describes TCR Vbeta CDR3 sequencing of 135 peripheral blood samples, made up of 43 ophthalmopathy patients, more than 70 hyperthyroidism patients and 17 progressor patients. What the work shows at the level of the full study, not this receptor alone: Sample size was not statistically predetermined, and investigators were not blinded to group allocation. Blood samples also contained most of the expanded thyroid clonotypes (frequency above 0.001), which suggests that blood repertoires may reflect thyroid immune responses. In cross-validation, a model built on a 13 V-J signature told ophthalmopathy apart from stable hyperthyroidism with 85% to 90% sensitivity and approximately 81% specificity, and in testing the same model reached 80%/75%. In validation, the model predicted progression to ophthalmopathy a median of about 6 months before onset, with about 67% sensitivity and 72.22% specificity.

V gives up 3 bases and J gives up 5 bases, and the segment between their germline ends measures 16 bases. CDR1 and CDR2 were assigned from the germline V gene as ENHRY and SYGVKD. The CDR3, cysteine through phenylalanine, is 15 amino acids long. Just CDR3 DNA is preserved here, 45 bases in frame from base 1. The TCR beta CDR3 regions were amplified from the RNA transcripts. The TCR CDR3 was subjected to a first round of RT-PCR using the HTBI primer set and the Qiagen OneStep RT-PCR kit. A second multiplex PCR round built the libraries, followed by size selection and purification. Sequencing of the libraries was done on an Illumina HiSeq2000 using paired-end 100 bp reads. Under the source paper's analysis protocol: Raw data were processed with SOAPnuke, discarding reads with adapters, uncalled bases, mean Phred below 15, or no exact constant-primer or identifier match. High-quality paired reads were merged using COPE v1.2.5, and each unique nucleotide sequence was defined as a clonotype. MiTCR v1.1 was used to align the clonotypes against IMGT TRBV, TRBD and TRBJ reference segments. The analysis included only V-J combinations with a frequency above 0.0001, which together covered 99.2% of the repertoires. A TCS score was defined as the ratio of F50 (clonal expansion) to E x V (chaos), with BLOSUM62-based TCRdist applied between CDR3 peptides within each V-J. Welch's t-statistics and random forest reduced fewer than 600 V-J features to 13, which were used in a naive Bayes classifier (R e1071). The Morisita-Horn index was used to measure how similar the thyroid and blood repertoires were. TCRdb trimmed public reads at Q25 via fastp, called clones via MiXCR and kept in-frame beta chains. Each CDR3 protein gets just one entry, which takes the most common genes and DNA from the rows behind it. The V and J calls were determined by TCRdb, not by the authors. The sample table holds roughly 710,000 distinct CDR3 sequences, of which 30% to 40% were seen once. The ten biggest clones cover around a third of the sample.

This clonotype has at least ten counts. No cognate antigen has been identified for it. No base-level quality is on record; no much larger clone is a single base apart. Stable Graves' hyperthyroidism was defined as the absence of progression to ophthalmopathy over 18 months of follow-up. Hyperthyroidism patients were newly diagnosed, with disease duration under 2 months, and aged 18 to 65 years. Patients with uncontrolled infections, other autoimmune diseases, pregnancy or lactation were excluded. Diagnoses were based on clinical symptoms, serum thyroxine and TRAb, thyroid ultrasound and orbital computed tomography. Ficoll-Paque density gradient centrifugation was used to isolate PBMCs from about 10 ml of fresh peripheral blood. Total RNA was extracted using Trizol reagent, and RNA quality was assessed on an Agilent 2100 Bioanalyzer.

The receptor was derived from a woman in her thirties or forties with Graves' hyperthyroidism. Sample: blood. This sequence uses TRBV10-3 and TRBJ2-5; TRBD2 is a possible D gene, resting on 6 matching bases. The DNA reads TGTGCCATCAGTGACCGGACAACTCGGGGGGAGACCCAGTACTTC. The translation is CAISDRTTRGETQYF.